This entry is about one T cell receptor beta chain. It has no known antigen specificity. It has no much larger one-base neighbor in the sample; base qualities were not kept. RNA was extracted with the RNeasy kit and roughly 0.45 to 1 ug was reverse transcribed using random hexamers. The immunoSEQ multiplex PCR assay, which covers 54 Vbeta and 13 Jbeta segments, was used to amplify TCR beta CDR3 regions. PCR amplification bias was corrected using a synthetic template baseline for primer optimization and computational correction. The authors' analysis ran thus. Reads were annotated to V, D and J genes per IMGT and analyzed with immunoSEQ Analyzer, keeping only productive sequences. To calculate clonality, Shannon entropy was normalized by log2 of the number of productive unique sequences and then subtracted from one. For each patient and control, public and private clones were evaluated within the 100 most prevalent clones. Susac-specific clones were defined as absent from healthy and MS cohorts, over a thousand published viral clones and other ImmuneACCESS disease sequences. TCRdb cleaned the public reads at Q25 with fastp, built clones with MiXCR and kept in-frame beta chains. Each record represents a unique CDR3 protein, reported with the most common genes and DNA among its rows. The V and J calls and clone size come from TCRdb's table, not from the authors' own analysis. The sample contains about 82,000 distinct CDR3 sequences, 96% of them found a single time. 0.62% of the sample is in the top ten clones.

The data belong to a study of CD8 T cells in Susac syndrome (dated by TCRdb to the late 2010s). The study in broad terms: Among the sequenced Susac syndrome patients, 5 or 6 had clinically active disease and fewer than 10 were in clinical remission. At the time of blood withdrawal, Susac syndrome patients were either therapy-naive, taking corticosteroids (with some also receiving IVIg), or on IVIg alone. The study used repertoire sequencing to test whether antigen drove CD8+ T cell activation and differentiation in Susac syndrome. CD8+ T cell repertoire clonality was compared between approximately 12 healthy donors, about 14 Susac syndrome patients and fewer than 19 multiple sclerosis patients. What the work shows at the level of the full study, not this receptor alone: More than 15 Susac-specific public clones were identified in the total CD8+ repertoire, and 5 or 6 Susac-specific public clones were identified in the CD8+ TEMRA repertoire. Susac syndrome CD8+ repertoires showed clonal expansion, highest in CD8+ TEMRA cells and greater in clinically active than remitting patients. The study acknowledged that relatively few individuals were included in the TCR sequencing and HLA analysis.

The junction shows trimming of 0 bases on V and 7 bases on J, plus 16 bases between the germline ends. Reading from cysteine to phenylalanine, the CDR3 counts 14 amino acids. Solely the CDR3 DNA is kept, with 42 bases framed from the first base. The germline V gene (reference sequence) provides CDR1 DFQATT and CDR2 SNEGSKA. High-throughput TCR beta sequencing profiled peripheral blood CD8+ and CD4+ T cells from healthy donors, Susac syndrome patients and multiple sclerosis patients. The Susac syndrome patients fulfilled recently defined diagnostic criteria for either definite or probable disease. CD8+ TEMRA cells were enriched by FACS, while bulk CD8+ and CD4+ T cells were purified by magnetic negative isolation. Blood was collected in EDTA tubes and processed within 24 hours, with PBMCs isolated through density gradient centrifugation. PBMCs intended for TCR sequencing were frozen in liquid nitrogen and were later thawed in a 37 degrees C water bath. A purity of at least 90% was achieved for sorted or isolated CD4+, CD8+ and CD8+ TEMRA cells.

The specimen was CD8+ T cells from PBMCs. The rearrangement joined TRBV20-1 to TRBJ2-7; D gene: possibly TRBD2, on 5 matching bases. The TCR originated in a human donor with Susac syndrome. The CDR3 here reads CSARDLAGGREQYF. The bases are TGCAGTGCTAGAGATCTGGCGGGCGGTCGTGAGCAGTACTTC.